The next 25 T cell receptor beta chains were all read from a single sample in a study of blood T cell repertoires in COVID-19. Measured with immunoSEQ multiplex PCR; TCRdb has only the in-frame clones, and not every one. This table holds approximately 96,000 clones, around 85% found once. Sequenced input: peripheral blood. Receptors were obtained from a woman aged 80 or over with acute or convalescent COVID-19.

The chain carries TRBV28 and TRBJ1-1; no reliable D call. V lost 2 bases, J lost 4 bases, and 8 bases lay in between. CDR1 is MDHEN and CDR2 is SYDVKM in the germline V gene. CDR3 size: 13 residues. The CDR3 here is CASSLVGGTEAFF. In DNA form, the CDR3 reads TGTGCCAGCAGTTTAGTCGGTGGCACTGAAGCTTTCTTT.

The CDR3 nucleotides read TGTGCCAGCAGCGCTCTTACAGGGTTTGGCTACACCTTC. It translates to CASSALTGFGYTF. The chain joins TRBV5-4 to TRBJ1-2; a weak D match, TRBD1 (6 bases). Germline V lookup: CDR1 SGHNT, CDR2 YYREEE (reference sequence). The CDR3 spans 13 residues. V lost 4 bases to trimming and J lost 7 bases, with 14 bases between them.

The chain carries TRBV2 and TRBJ1-3, with 7 positions matching TRBD1. CDR3 size: 18 residues. Trimming at V came to 0 bases and at J to 0 bases, leaving 8 bases not matched to a gene. CDR1 is SNHLY and CDR2 is FYNNEI in the germline V gene. The CDR3 loop is CASSEAGDSHSSGNTIYF. In nucleotides, the CDR3 is TGTGCCAGCAGTGAAGCCGGGGACAGTCACAGCTCTGGAAACACCATATATTTT.

The chain has TRBV19 and TRBJ2-5; a weak D match, TRBD2 (7 bases). Trimming cost V 3 bases and J 5 bases, with 10 bases left between them. Germline V gene sequence: CDR1 LNHDA, CDR2 SQIVND (reference sequence). This CDR3 region has 13 residues. The CDR3 DNA sequence: TGTGCCAGTAGTATTGGGAGGGGGGAGACCCAGTACTTC. It specifies CASSIGRGETQYF.

This clone has only one observation. This sequence joins TRBV4-1 and TRBJ2-3; 9 nucleotides match TRBD1. V shed 2 bases and J 2 bases; nucleotides not matched to a gene: 5. Germline V CDR1 and CDR2: MGHRA, YSYEKL. The CDR3 runs 16 residues. CDR3 loop: CASSQSYRGPTDTQYF. The CDR3 bases are TGCGCCAGCAGCCAATCCTACAGGGGGCCCACAGATACGCAGTATTTT.

The chain couples TRBV6-4 to TRBJ1-1, with D perhaps matching TRBD1 (6 bases). The CDR3 length is 13 residues. Deletions cut 8 bases from V and 3 bases from J, with 13 bases between. Looked up from germline, CDR1 is MRHNA and CDR2 is SNTAGT. Here the CDR3 DNA reads TGTGCCAGCTCGAGGACAGTGGACACTGAAGCTTTCTTT. It is translated as CASSRTVDTEAFF.

The chain links TRBV3-1 (or the pseudogene TRBV3-2) to TRBJ1-2; D might be TRBD1 (6 bases). Trimming removed 3 bases at V and 11 bases at J, with 10 bases between. CDR1 and CDR2 from the germline V gene are LGHDT and YNNKEL (reference sequence). The CDR3 is made up of 11 amino acids. CDR3 loop: CASSQQGPYTF. The CDR3 region has the DNA TGTGCCAGCAGCCAGCAGGGGCCATACACCTTC.

The chain combines TRBV7-6 with TRBJ2-2, with D tentatively TRBD2 (5 bases). CDR1 and CDR2 from the germline V gene are SGHVS and FNYEAQ. V lost 1 base, J lost 6 bases, and 6 bases lay in between. The CDR3 is made up of 13 amino acids. CDR3 loop: CASSLVRAGELFF. CDR3 coding DNA: TGTGCCAGCAGCTTAGTGAGGGCCGGGGAGCTGTTTTTT.

CDR3 DNA sequence: TGTGCCAGCAGTAAGGGACAGCTCTATGGCTACACCTTC. This sequence encodes CASSKGQLYGYTF. The chain is built from TRBV6-5 and TRBJ1-2, with 7 nucleotides matching TRBD1. J gave up 4 bases and V 5 bases, and 4 bases lay outside the gene matches. The germline gives CDR1 MNHEY, CDR2 SVGAGI. This CDR3 has 13 residues.

This clone was counted a few times. The chain couples TRBV28 to TRBJ1-5; the D is unclear. The germline V and J ends were trimmed by 3 bases and 3 bases, with 9 bases remaining between them. Germline V lookup: CDR1 MDHEN, CDR2 SYDVKM. This CDR3 contains 14 residues. For the CDR3, the DNA is TGTGCCAGCAGTTTGTCCGTCTCCAATCAGCCCCAGCATTTT. Its protein product is CASSLSVSNQPQHF.

The chain employs TRBV5-4 and TRBJ2-6; TRBD1 matches 8 bases. Germline lookup yields CDR1 SGHNT and CDR2 YYREEE (reference sequence). The CDR3 sequence is 17 residues long. Losses at the gene ends were 0 bases for V and 0 bases for J; bases not matched to a gene: 2. The CDR3 DNA sequence: TGTGCCAGCAGCTTGGGACAGGGGAACTCTGGGGCCAACGTCCTGACTTTC. Translating it yields CASSLGQGNSGANVLTF.

V usage is TRBV6-6 and J usage is TRBJ2-2; a weak D match, TRBD1 (6 bases). V lost 4 bases and J lost 7, with 19 bases in between. This CDR3 has 16 amino acids. Germline V gene data show CDR1 as MNHNY and CDR2 as SVGAGI (reference sequence). CDR3 protein: CASSSLYARGDGELFF. The CDR3 DNA follows: TGTGCCAGCAGTTCTCTCTACGCCAGGGGAGACGGGGAGCTGTTTTTT.

The J gene is TRBJ1-5, the V gene TRBV18; 11 bases align to TRBD1. Germline assignment: CDR1 KGHSH and CDR2 LQKENI. The CDR3 covers 13 residues. V shed 5 bases and J 6 bases; nucleotides not matched to a gene: 0. DNA of the CDR3: TGTGCCAGCTCAGGGACAGGGGGTCAGCCCCAGCATTTT. Its protein product is CASSGTGGQPQHF.

The chain couples TRBV10-1 to TRBJ2-7; 8 bases are shared with TRBD1. Germline V gene data show CDR1 as WNHNN and CDR2 as SYGVQD (reference sequence). CDR3 size: 16 residues. Trimming removed 8 bases from V and 5 bases from J; junction bases left unmatched: 17. CDR3 sequence: CASLCRQGSLAHEQYF. The CDR3 DNA reads as TGCGCCAGCCTTTGCCGACAGGGGAGTTTAGCCCACGAGCAGTACTTC.

The chain carries TRBV29-1 and TRBJ1-2, with D perhaps matching TRBD1 (6 bases). Germline values: CDR1 SQVTM, CDR2 ANQGSEA. This CDR3 spans 13 amino acids. The ends were cut back, 3 bases at V and 2 bases at J, with 10 bases in the middle. Written as DNA, the CDR3 is TGCAGCGTTGAGTTGGGGGCGAACTATGGCTACACCTTC. Translating gives CSVELGANYGYTF.

The chain uses TRBV6-4 and TRBJ2-1, with TRBD2 identical over 9 bases. V gave up 6 bases and J gave up 3 bases; unmatched junction bases: 6. This CDR3 region has 15 residues. Per the germline V gene, CDR1 is MRHNA and CDR2 is SNTAGT. CDR3 region: CASSVFSGGYNEQFF. DNA of the CDR3: TGTGCCAGCAGCGTGTTTAGCGGGGGCTACAATGAGCAGTTCTTC.

The V call is TRBV28, the J call TRBJ1-5; tentatively, D is TRBD1 (6 bases). With 7 bases removed from V and 7 bases from J, the gap between germline ends came to 14 bases. Germline CDR1 reads MDHEN; CDR2 reads SYDVKM. This CDR3 contains 13 residues. CDR3: CASIEGTGQPQHF. The CDR3 nucleotides read TGTGCCAGCATTGAGGGCACAGGGCAGCCCCAGCATTTT.

This rearrangement joins TRBV2 to TRBJ1-5, with TRBD1 identical over 7 bases. The germline V gene encodes CDR1 SNHLY and CDR2 FYNNEI. The V gene end was trimmed by 7 bases and the J gene end by 0 bases; junction bases not matched to a gene: 3. There are 14 residues in the CDR3. CDR3 region: CASKGQNSNQPQHF. The CDR3 DNA sequence: TGTGCCAGCAAGGGACAGAATAGCAATCAGCCCCAGCATTTT.

The rearrangement uses TRBV6-5 and TRBJ1-1; D is possibly TRBD1 (6 bases). V lost 9 bases and J 0 bases, leaving 11 bases between the germline ends. There are 13 residues in the CDR3. CDR1 and CDR2 (germline): MNHEY, SVGAGI. In DNA, the CDR3 is TGTGCCAGTAAGGACAGATTGAACACTGAAGCTTTCTTT. Protein product: CASKDRLNTEAFF.

This chain joins TRBV11-2 and TRBJ2-1; 8 bases fit TRBD1. V trimming: 4 bases; J trimming: 8 bases; junction bases outside the gene matches: 19. The length of the CDR3 is 18 residues. The germline V gene has CDR1 SGHAT and CDR2 FQNNGV. The CDR3 nucleotides read TGTGCCAGCAGCTCATGGACAGGGTGGGGTTTTTCTACAGATGAGCAGTTCTTC. It is translated as CASSSWTGWGFSTDEQFF.

This clone was detected only once. J is TRBJ1-2 and V is TRBV4-3, with D hard to call. V was cut by 5 bases and J by 6 bases, with 16 bases left in between. The CDR3 length is 14 residues. CDR1 and CDR2 from the germline V gene are LGHNA and YSLEER. Here the CDR3 reads CASSEIAKGHGYTF. CDR3 coding DNA: TGCGCCAGCAGCGAAATAGCCAAAGGCCATGGCTACACCTTC.

The chain recombines TRBV6-6 with TRBJ1-5, with D maybe TRBD1 (6 bases). The CDR3 covers 16 residues. CDR1 and CDR2 from the germline V gene are MNHNY and SVGAGI (reference sequence). The germline V and J ends were trimmed by 5 bases and 3 bases, with 17 bases remaining between them. The CDR3 loop is CASSPHRDTYNQPQHF. The CDR3 DNA follows: TGTGCCAGCAGTCCCCACCGGGACACCTACAATCAGCCCCAGCATTTT.

The chain has TRBV6-5 and TRBJ2-5, with D perhaps matching TRBD2 (5 bases). Per germline, CDR1 MNHEY and CDR2 SVGAGI. With 10 bases removed from V and 4 bases from J, the gap between germline ends came to 13 bases. This CDR3 is 12 amino acids long. CDR3 sequence reads: CATPDEGETQYF. In DNA form, the CDR3 reads TGTGCCACTCCGGATGAGGGAGAGACCCAGTACTTC.

A few counts support this clone. This sequence joins TRBV29-1 and TRBJ1-1; D uncertain. The germline CDR1 and CDR2 sequences are SQVTM and ANQGSEA. CDR3 length: 13 amino acids. Trimming removed 1 base from V and 1 base from J, with 7 bases in between. Here the CDR3 reads CSVEGRENTEAFF. The CDR3 nucleotides read TGCAGCGTTGAAGGGAGAGAGAACACTGAAGCTTTCTTT.

The CDR3 sequence: CASSYSRPGGEQYV. DNA of the CDR3: TGTGCCAGCAGTTACTCGAGGCCGGGTGGCGAGCAGTACGTC. The V and J genes are TRBV6-6 and TRBJ2-7, with D uncertain. The CDR3 is 14 amino acids. The V and J ends lost 0 bases and 6 bases respectively, with 12 bases between them. Germline CDR1 reads MNHNY; CDR2 reads SVGAGI (reference sequence).